The clone carrying this T cell receptor (beta chain) was observed many times. Its antigen is currently unknown. TCRdb used MiXCR to reprocess the multiplex PCR reads, holding one entry per CDR3 protein. The sample has some 230,000 distinct CDR3 sequences; less than 35% are singletons. Axillary draining lymph nodes of breast cancer patients supplied the node samples. The data are from a study of breast tumors, draining lymph nodes, adjacent tissues. General study results and limits: Tumor T cell lymph node origin was a supported hypothesis, not proven. Tumors had less TCR diversity than lymph nodes, more than nontumor tissue. Findings are consistent with lymph node origin and intratumoral expansion of most tumor T cells.

Trimming stripped 4 bases from V and 4 bases from J, with 10 bases between. Germline values: CDR1 LNHDA, CDR2 SQIVND (reference sequence). The CDR3 totals 14 residues. The specimen was axillary lymph node tissue. The chain uses TRBV19 and TRBJ2-2; possible D gene TRBD2, 6 bases. This TCR derives from a female donor with breast cancer. Some clones in this sample may be carry-over from other donors' samples. The CDR3 protein is CASSRMGGTGELFF. The CDR3, as DNA: TGTGCCAGTAGTAGAATGGGGGGCACCGGGGAGCTGTTTTTT.